This T cell receptor (beta chain) was observed in a study of shared clonotypes between healthy human individuals. Study as a whole: For every donor, three CD4 naive, three CD4 memory, two CD8 naive and one CD8 memory plates were used. Whole-study findings and limits: Inspection by rarefaction showed sorted-subset sequencing to be incomplete despite large depth. Between four donors, naive CD4 clonotypes were shared at a level of around 4.9%.

This clone was seen a few times. Its target is unknown. TCRdb keeps only in-frame clones here, not all; method: immunoSEQ multiplex PCR. The sample includes approximately 350,000 clones, 74% of them seen just once. The CDR3 is 13 residues long. Trimming left V 2 bases short and J 2 bases short, with 7 bases between. Germline values: CDR1 MNHNY, CDR2 SVGAGI (reference sequence). The sample consisted of memory CD4+ T cells sorted from blood. Subset: CD45RA-negative fraction. This sequence joins TRBV6-6 and TRBJ2-7; D gene ambiguous. This clonotype originated in a man aged 25-40 years in good health. CDR3 bases: TGTGCCAGCAGTTACCCCCCCGCCTACGAGCAGTACTTC. This gives the protein CASSYPPAYEQYF.